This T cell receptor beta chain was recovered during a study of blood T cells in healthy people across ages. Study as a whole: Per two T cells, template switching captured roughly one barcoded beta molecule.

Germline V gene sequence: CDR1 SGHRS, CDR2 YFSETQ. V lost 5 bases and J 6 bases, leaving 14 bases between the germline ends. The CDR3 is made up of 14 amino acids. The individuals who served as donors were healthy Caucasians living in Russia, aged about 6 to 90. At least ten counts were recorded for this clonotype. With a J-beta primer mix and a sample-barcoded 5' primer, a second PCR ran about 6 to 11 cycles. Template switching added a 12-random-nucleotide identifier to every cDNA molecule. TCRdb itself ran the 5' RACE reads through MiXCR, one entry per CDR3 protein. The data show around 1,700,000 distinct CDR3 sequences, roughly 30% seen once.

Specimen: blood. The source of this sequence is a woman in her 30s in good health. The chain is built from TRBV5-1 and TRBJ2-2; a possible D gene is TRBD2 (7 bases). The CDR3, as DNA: TGCGCCAGCAGGCGGGGGCGTGACGCCGGGGAGCTGTTTTTT. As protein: CASRRGRDAGELFF.